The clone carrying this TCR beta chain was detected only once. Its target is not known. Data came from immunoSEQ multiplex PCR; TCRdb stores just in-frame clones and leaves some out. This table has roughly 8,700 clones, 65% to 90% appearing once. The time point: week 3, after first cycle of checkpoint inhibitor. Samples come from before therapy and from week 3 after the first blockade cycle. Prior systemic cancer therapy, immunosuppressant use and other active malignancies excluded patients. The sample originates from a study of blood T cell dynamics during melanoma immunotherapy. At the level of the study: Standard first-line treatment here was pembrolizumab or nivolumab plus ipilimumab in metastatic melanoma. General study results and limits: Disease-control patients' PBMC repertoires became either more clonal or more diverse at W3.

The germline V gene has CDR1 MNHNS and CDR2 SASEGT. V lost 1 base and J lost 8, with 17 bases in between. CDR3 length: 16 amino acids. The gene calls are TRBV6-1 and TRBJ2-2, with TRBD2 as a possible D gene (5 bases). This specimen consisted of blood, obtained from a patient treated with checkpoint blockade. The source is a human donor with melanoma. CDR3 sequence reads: CASSEGTAGERGELFF. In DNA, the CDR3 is TGTGCCAGCAGTGAAGGCACTGCTGGGGAGAGGGGGGAGCTGTTTTTT.